This is a list of T cell receptor beta chains from one sample in a study of immune evolution from preneoplasia to lung adenocarcinoma. Only in-frame clones appear in the TCRdb table, and some are missing; sequencing was by immunoSEQ multiplex PCR. The table lists tens of thousands of clones, around 75% of them singletons. Specimen: FFPE invasive lung adenocarcinoma tissue. All receptors come from a person between 60 and 70 years old with lung adenocarcinoma. The CDR3 runs from the conserved cysteine through the conserved F or W. Expanded clones are given a class, and other clones once, few, many or no size at all.

CDR3aa | j_gene | abundance | v_gene
CASTSAGADEKLFF | TRBJ1-4 | . | TRBV6-5
CASSDELAYEQYF | TRBJ2-7 | . | TRBV2
CASSPPDRMNTEAFF | TRBJ1-1 | . | TRBV7-2
CASRRKTQAGANVLTF | TRBJ2-6 | few | TRBV7-9
CASSIQGHYGYTF | TRBJ1-2 | . | TRBV7-2
CASSLQEFYGYTF | TRBJ1-2 | . | TRBV28
CASSLRGRADNEQFF | TRBJ2-1 | once | TRBV11-2
CASSYRNTEAFF | TRBJ1-1 | . | TRBV6-5
CASSPGFGEKLFF | TRBJ1-4 | . | TRBV18
CAAKRERYTGELFF | TRBJ2-2 | . | TRBV30
CASSIRALAGGPSGNEQFF | TRBJ2-1 | . | TRBV19
CASSITGGVSEAFF | TRBJ1-1 | once | TRBV7-3
CASSPGSQRHGYTF | TRBJ1-2 | . | TRBV2
CAWSEAGHTEAFF | TRBJ1-1 | . | TRBV30
CASSDPGTGVYEQYF | TRBJ2-7 | once | TRBV6-1
CASSPEGQGTYEQYF | TRBJ2-7 | . | TRBV28
CASSPWTGDNQPQHF | TRBJ1-5 | . | TRBV27
CASNGGPQETQYF | TRBJ2-5 | . | TRBV9
CASSSKEGHNEQFF | TRBJ2-1 | . | TRBV5-6
CASSTTRGPRYNEQFF | TRBJ2-1 | few | TRBV28
CASSARGNDEQYF | TRBJ2-7 | . | TRBV9
CASSLGAGFYTGELFF | TRBJ2-2 | . | TRBV7-9
CATRTSGSYEQYF | TRBJ2-7 | . | TRBV10-3
CASSERTGPDTQYF | TRBJ2-3 | . | TRBV5-1
CASSLFPENTEAFF | TRBJ1-1 | once | TRBV5-1
CASSLGQGRAFF | TRBJ1-1 | . | TRBV5-1
CASSSTHLTGSGNTIYF | TRBJ1-3 | few | TRBV28
CAFRRVEGGELFF | TRBJ2-2 | . | TRBV30
CASSSTPGGGYGYTF | TRBJ1-2 | . | TRBV7-3
CASSPPGQGMYEQYF | . | . | TRBV18
CASSSGQHARNEQFF | TRBJ2-1 | . | TRBV5-4
CASSSQGGQGNSPLHF | TRBJ1-6 | once | TRBV19
CASSLVGFGANEKLFF | TRBJ1-4 | . | TRBV5-1
CASSLEIGTNEKLFF | TRBJ1-4 | . | TRBV7-6
CASSSPAGANVLTF | TRBJ2-6 | . | TRBV9
CASSYQPTGGIGKLFF | TRBJ1-4 | . | TRBV6-5
CASMRDHNSYEQYF | TRBJ2-7 | . | TRBV5-1
CASRPTGGNTGELFF | TRBJ2-2 | . | TRBV7-2
CASSFGSGAKEQFF | TRBJ2-1 | . | TRBV5-1
CASTPPLGMSYNEQFF | TRBJ2-1 | . | TRBV28
CASSLEPYSDTQYF | TRBJ2-3 | . | TRBV11-3
CASSQAGGSGANVLTF | TRBJ2-6 | . | TRBV7-2
CSVYTNYEQYF | TRBJ2-7 | . | TRBV29-1
CASSQEIGRIYEQFF | TRBJ2-1 | . | TRBV14
CASSIRGQTWTQYF | TRBJ2-5 | . | TRBV19
CAWSVGVGQGYTF | TRBJ1-2 | . | TRBV30
CASSLGVAGVDEQYF | TRBJ2-7 | few | TRBV7-3
CSVVAPVGGNEQFF | TRBJ2-1 | . | TRBV29-1